The source of this T cell receptor beta chain is a study of blood T cell repertoires in COVID-19. Study-wide background: The samples span acute and convalescent COVID-19 from the United States, Italy and Spain. Nucleic acid was either cDNA or gDNA, and it came from T cells, B-cell-depleted T cells, or PBMCs.

In the study's own analysis: Estimation of nucleated cell counts relied on the amplification of reference gene primers. Profiling relied on immunoSEQ multiplex PCR, and the TCRdb table lists in-frame clones only, not all of them. V and J calls and clone size are copied from that table; D and trimming were computed from the DNA. The data show around 120,000 clones, 87% seen once. This clone was seen once. Trimming left V 3 bases short and J 8 bases short, with 10 bases between. This CDR3 comprises 12 residues. The V gene's germline CDR1 is SGHAT and CDR2 FQNNGV. The V gene is TRBV11-2, the J gene TRBJ1-1; possible D gene TRBD1, 6 bases. The material sequenced was peripheral blood. The TCR comes from a woman aged 70 to 79 with acute or convalescent COVID-19. The CDR3 loop reads CASSFGGAEAFF. In DNA, the CDR3 is TGTGCCAGCAGCTTTGGGGGGGCGGAAGCTTTCTTT.